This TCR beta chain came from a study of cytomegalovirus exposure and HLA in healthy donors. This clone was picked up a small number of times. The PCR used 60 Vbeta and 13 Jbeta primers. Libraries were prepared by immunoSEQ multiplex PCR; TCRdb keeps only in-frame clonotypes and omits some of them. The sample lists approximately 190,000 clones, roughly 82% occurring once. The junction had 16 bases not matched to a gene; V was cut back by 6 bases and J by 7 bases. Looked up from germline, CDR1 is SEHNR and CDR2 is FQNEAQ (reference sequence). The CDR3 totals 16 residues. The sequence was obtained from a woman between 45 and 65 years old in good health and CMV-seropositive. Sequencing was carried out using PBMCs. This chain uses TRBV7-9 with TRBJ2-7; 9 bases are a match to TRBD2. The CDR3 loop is CASSFLAAGGTGEQYF. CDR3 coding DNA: TGTGCCAGCAGTTTTCTAGCCGCGGGGGGGACGGGAGAGCAGTACTTC.